In its sample, the clone carrying this TCR beta chain was seen a few times. Its antigen is as yet unknown. Germline V gene data show CDR1 as MNHEY and CDR2 as SMNVEV (reference sequence). This CDR3 is 13 amino acids long. V lost 9 bases and J lost 2, with 11 bases in between. As TCR cDNA was made by 5'RACE template switching, a universal primer site and UMIs were added. TCRdb re-analysed the 5' RACE reads in MiXCR, keeping a single row per CDR3 protein. The sample lists about 550,000 distinct CDR3 sequences, roughly a fifth occurring once. This sample stems from a study of T cells after yellow fever vaccination. Study-wide findings and caveats: Weaker in magnitude, the secondary response showed a faster peak on day 5 versus 15. Reappearing after the booster were most of the clones from primary vaccination (roughly 95% CD4, approximately 89% CD8).

This TCR came from a man aged 30 to 39 who received the YFV17D yellow fever vaccine. The genes are TRBV27 and TRBJ2-1; D is ambiguous. The specimen comprised PBMCs, sampled 15 days after the yellow fever booster vaccination. CDR3 nucleotide sequence: TGTGCCAGTCACCATGGTCCCTACAATGAGCAGTTCTTC. Protein: CASHHGPYNEQFF.